The 5 T cell receptor beta chains below all came from one sample that was sequenced in a study of blood T cell repertoires in COVID-19. Clones were sequenced by immunoSEQ multiplex PCR, and TCRdb holds only the in-frame ones, with some missing. The sample carries about 300,000 clones, 80% to 90% recorded once. What was sequenced was peripheral blood. These receptors were obtained from a man between 18 and 29 years old who had recovered from COVID-19.

The gene calls are TRBV12-3 or TRBV12-4 and TRBJ2-2, with D tentatively TRBD2 (7 bases). The CDR3 covers 13 residues. Trimming stripped 8 bases from V and 7 bases from J, with 14 bases between. The CDR3 loop is CASVQGRGGELFF. The CDR3 DNA follows: TGTGCCAGCGTTCAGGGGAGGGGCGGGGAGCTGTTTTTT.

The chain is built from TRBV10-3 and TRBJ1-2, with 9 bases lining up with TRBD1. Losses at the gene ends were 3 bases for V and 1 base for J; bases not matched to a gene: 12. Germline CDR1 ENHRY, CDR2 SYGVKD. The CDR3 is made up of 18 amino acids. The CDR3 spells CAISDLRTGESSNYGYTF. CDR3 in DNA: TGTGCCATCAGTGACCTACGGACAGGGGAGAGTAGTAACTATGGCTACACCTTC.

The rearrangement joins TRBV27 to TRBJ2-3; 8 bases match TRBD2. J was trimmed by 1 base and V by 2 bases; bases with no gene match: 5. The CDR3 runs 16 residues. Looked up from germline, CDR1 is MNHEY and CDR2 is SMNVEV (reference sequence). The DNA for the CDR3 is TGTGCCAGCAGTTTAACGACTAGCGTTGGCACAGATACGCAGTATTTT. Translating gives CASSLTTSVGTDTQYF.

The chain recombines TRBV7-2 with TRBJ1-3; D might be TRBD1 (5 bases). CDR1 SGHTA and CDR2 FQGNSA come from the germline V gene. CDR3 length: 15 amino acids. The ends were cut back, 4 bases at V and 0 bases at J, with 10 bases in the middle. The CDR3 is CASSSGGSSGNTIYF. The CDR3 region has the DNA TGTGCCAGCAGCTCGGGGGGGAGCTCTGGAAACACCATATATTTT.

The chain combines TRBV7-2 with TRBJ1-1; tentative D call: TRBD1 (6 bases). Trimming pared 0 bases from V and 0 bases from J, leaving 8 bases between. This CDR3 has 15 amino acids. CDR1 and CDR2 from the germline V gene are SGHTA and FQGNSA. The DNA of the CDR3 is TGTGCCAGCAGCTTAGCGGGGGCCATGAACACTGAAGCTTTCTTT. Translation: CASSLAGAMNTEAFF.